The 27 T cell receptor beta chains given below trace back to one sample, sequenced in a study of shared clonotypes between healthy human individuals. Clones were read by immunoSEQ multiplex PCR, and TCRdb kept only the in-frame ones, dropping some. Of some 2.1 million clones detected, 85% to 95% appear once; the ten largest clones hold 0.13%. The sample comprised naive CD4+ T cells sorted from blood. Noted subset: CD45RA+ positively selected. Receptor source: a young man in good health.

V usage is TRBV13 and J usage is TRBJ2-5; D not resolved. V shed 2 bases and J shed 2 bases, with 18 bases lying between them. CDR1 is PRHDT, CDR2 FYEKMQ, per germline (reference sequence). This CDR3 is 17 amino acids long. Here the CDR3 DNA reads TGTGCCAGCAGCTTAACGGCCATGGCTAGTCCACAAGAGACCCAGTACTTC. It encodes CASSLTAMASPQETQYF.

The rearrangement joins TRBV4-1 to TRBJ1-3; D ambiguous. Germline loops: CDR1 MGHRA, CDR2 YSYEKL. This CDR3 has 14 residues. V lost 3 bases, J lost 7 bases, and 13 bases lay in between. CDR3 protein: CASSQFVELNTIYF. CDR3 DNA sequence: TGCGCCAGCAGCCAGTTTGTGGAATTGAACACCATATATTTT.

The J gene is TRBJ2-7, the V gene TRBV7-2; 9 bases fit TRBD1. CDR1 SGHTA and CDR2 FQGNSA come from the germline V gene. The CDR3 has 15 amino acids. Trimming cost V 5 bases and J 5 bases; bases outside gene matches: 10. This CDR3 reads CASSPSGTGNHEQYF. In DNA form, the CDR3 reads TGTGCCAGCAGCCCGTCCGGGACAGGGAATCACGAGCAGTACTTC.

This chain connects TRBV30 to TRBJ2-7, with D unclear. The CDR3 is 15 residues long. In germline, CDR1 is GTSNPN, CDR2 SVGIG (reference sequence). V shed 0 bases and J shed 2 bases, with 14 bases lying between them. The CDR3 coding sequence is TGTGCCTGGAGTGTGGCCGGAGTTTTCGCCTACGAGCAGTACTTC. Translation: CAWSVAGVFAYEQYF.

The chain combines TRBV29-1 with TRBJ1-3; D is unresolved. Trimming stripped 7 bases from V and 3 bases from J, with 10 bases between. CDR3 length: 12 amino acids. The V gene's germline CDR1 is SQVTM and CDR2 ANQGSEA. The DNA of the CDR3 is TGCAGCGGACTATCTTTTGGAAACACCATATATTTT. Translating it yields CSGLSFGNTIYF.

CDR3 sequence reads: CASSIGIQETQYF. CDR3 bases: TGTGCCAGCAGTATCGGGATCCAAGAGACCCAGTACTTC. The genes are TRBV6-6 and TRBJ2-5, with a possible D match to TRBD2 (5 bases). Trimming shortened V by 5 bases and J by 1 base, and 8 bases separated the two germline ends. The CDR3 contains 13 residues. Germline CDR1 and CDR2: MNHNY and SVGAGI (reference sequence).

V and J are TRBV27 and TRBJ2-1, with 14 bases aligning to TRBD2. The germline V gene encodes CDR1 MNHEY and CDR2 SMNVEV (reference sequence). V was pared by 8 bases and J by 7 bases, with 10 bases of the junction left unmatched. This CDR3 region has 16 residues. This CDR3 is CASEGLAGARRNEQFF. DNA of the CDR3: TGTGCCAGCGAGGGACTAGCGGGGGCCCGGCGGAATGAGCAGTTCTTC.

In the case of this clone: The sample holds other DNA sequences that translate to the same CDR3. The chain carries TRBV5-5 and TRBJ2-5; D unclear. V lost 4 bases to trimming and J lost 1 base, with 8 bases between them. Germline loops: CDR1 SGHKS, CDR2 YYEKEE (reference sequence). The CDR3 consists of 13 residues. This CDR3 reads CASSLGSQETQYF. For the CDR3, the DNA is TGTGCCAGCAGCCTAGGCAGCCAAGAGACCCAGTACTTC.

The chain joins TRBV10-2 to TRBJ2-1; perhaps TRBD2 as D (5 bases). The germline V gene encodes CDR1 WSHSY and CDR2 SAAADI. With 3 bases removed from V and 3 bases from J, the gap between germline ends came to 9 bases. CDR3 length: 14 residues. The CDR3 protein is CASSDDYFYNEQFF. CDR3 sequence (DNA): TGCGCCAGCAGTGACGACTATTTCTACAATGAGCAGTTCTTC.

The CDR3 here is CASSPAGDSPLHF. As DNA, the CDR3 is TGTGCCAGCAGTCCCGCCGGGGATTCACCCCTCCACTTT. The chain joins TRBV6-5 to TRBJ1-6; D gene unclear. Between the trimmed V and J ends, which lost 5 bases and 8 bases, there was a span of 10 bases. The germline gives CDR1 MNHEY, CDR2 SVGAGI. The CDR3 spans 13 residues.

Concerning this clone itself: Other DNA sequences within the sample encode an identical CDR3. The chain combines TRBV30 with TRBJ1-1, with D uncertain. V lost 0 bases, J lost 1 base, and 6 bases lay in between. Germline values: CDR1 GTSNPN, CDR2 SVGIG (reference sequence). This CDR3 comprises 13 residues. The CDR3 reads CAWSVGGNTEAFF. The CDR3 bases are TGTGCCTGGAGTGTAGGTGGGAACACTGAAGCTTTCTTT.

CDR3 sequence reads: CASSNRGRNQPQHF. For the CDR3, the DNA is TGTGCCAGCAGCAACAGGGGGCGAAATCAGCCCCAGCATTTT. The chain recombines TRBV7-6 with TRBJ1-5; 9 bases agree with TRBD1. Germline V gives CDR1 SGHVS, CDR2 FNYEAQ. The CDR3 is 14 amino acids. V was clipped by 5 bases and J by 4 bases; unmatched bases: 3.

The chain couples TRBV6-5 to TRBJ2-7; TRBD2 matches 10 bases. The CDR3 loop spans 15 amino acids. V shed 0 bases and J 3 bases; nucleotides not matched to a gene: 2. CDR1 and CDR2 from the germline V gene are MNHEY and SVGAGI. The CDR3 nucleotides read TGTGCCAGCAGTTACTCCGGGACTAGCGTCTACGAGCAGTACTTC. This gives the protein CASSYSGTSVYEQYF.

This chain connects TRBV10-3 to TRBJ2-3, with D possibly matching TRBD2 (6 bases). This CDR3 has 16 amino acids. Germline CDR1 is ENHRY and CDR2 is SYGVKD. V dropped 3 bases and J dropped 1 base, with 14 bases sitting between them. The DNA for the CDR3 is TGTGCCATCAGTGAAGGGGCGATAGCGGGCACAGATACGCAGTATTTT. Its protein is CAISEGAIAGTDTQYF.

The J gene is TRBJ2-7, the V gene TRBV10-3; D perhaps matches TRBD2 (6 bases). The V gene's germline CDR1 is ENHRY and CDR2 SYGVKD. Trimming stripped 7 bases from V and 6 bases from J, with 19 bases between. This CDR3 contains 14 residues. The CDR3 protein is CAIKIRTEGGEQYF. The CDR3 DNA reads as TGTGCCATCAAGATTAGGACGGAGGGTGGCGAGCAGTACTTC.

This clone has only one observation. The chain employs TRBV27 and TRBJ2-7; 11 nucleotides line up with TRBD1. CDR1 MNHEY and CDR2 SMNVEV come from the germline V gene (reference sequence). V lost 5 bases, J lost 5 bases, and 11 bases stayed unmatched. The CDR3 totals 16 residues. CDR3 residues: CASSLVPGQGDHEQYF. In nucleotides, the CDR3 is TGTGCCAGCAGTCTAGTCCCGGGACAGGGGGACCACGAGCAGTACTTC.

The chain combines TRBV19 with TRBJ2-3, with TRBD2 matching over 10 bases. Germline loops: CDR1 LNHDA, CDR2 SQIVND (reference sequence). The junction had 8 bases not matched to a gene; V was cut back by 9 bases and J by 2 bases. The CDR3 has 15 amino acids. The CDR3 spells CASRGAGGNTDTQYF. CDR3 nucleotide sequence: TGTGCCAGCCGCGGAGCGGGGGGGAACACAGATACGCAGTATTTT.

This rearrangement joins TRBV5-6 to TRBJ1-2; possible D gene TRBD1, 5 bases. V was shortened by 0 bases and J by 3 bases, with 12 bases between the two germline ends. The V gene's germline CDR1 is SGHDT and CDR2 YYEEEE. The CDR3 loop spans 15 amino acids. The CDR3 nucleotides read TGTGCCAGCAGCTTGGAGTCAGGGATCTACTATGGCTACACCTTC. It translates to CASSLESGIYYGYTF.

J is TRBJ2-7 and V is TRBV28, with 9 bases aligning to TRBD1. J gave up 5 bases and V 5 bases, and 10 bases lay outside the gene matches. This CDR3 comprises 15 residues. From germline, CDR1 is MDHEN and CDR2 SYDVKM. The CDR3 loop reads CASSLTGTGTHEQYF. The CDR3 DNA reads TGTGCCAGCAGTCTCACCGGGACAGGGACCCACGAGCAGTACTTC.

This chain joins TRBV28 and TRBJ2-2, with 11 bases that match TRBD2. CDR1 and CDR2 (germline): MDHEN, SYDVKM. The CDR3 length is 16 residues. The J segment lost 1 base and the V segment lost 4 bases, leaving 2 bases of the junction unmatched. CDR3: CASSSGLAGNTGELFF. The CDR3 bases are TGTGCCAGCAGTTCTGGACTAGCGGGGAACACCGGGGAGCTGTTTTTT.

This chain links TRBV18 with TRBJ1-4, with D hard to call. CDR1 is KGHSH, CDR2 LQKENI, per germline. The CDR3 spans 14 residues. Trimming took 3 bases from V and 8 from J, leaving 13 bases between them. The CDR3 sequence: CASSPLFRGEKLFF. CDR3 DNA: TGTGCCAGCTCACCCCTTTTCCGTGGGGAAAAACTGTTTTTT.

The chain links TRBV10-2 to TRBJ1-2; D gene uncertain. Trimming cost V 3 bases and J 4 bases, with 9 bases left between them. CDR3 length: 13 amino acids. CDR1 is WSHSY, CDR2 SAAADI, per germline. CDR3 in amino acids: CASSEPDLYGYTF. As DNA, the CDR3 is TGCGCCAGCAGTGAACCCGATCTCTATGGCTACACCTTC.

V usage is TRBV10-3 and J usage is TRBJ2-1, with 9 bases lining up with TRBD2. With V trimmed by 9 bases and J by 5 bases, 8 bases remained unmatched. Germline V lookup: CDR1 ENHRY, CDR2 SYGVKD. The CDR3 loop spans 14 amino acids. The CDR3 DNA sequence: TGTGCCATAAGCTCCGCGGGGGGGAACAATGAGCAGTTCTTC. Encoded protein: CAISSAGGNNEQFF.

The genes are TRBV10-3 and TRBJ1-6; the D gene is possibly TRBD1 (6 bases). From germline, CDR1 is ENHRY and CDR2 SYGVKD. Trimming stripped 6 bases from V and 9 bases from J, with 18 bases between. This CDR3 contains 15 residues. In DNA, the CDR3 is TGTGCCATCAGGGTGGAGGGGGAATTGAGTTCACCCCTCCACTTT. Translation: CAIRVEGELSSPLHF.

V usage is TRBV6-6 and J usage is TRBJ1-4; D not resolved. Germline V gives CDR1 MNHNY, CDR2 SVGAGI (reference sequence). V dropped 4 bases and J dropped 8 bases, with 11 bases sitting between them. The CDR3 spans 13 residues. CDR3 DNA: TGTGCCAGCAGTTTCCGGCCCCGAGAAAAACTGTTTTTT. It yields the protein CASSFRPREKLFF.

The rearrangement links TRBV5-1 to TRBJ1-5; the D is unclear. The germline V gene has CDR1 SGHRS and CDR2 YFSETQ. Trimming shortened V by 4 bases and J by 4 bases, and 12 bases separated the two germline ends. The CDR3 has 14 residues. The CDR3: CASSPGVGNQPQHF. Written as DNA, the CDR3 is TGCGCCAGCAGCCCCGGGGTTGGGAATCAGCCCCAGCATTTT.

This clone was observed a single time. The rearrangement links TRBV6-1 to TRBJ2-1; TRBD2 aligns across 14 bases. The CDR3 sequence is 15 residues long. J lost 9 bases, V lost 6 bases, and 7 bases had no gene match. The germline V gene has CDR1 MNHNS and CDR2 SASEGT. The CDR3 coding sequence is TGTGCCAGCAGCCCGACTAGCGGGAGGGCCACTGAGCAGTTCTTC. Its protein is CASSPTSGRATEQFF.